A single sample is the source of the 20 T cell receptor beta chains below, sequenced in a study of blood T cell repertoires in COVID-19. Sequencing was performed with immunoSEQ multiplex PCR; in TCRdb, only in-frame clones are kept and a portion is missing. The sample includes fewer than 200,000 clones, about 88% of them seen just once. Input material: PBMCs or T cells enriched from blood (not recorded which). These receptors were obtained from a woman younger than 30 who had recovered from COVID-19.

The chain joins TRBV9 to TRBJ1-2, with D possibly TRBD1 on 5 matching bases. Germline CDR1 is SGDLS and CDR2 is YYNGEE. Deletions cut 2 bases from V and 6 bases from J, with 11 bases between. The CDR3 consists of 13 residues. CDR3 DNA: TGTGCCAGCAGCGTGGGGACTAAGAATGGCTACACCTTC. The encoded protein is CASSVGTKNGYTF.

The gene calls are TRBV28 and TRBJ2-7; no clear D gene. The V and J ends lost 5 bases and 2 bases respectively, with 22 bases between them. CDR1 is MDHEN and CDR2 is SYDVKM in the germline V gene. The CDR3 consists of 17 residues. The CDR3 spells CASSKKPGYATPYEQYF. For the CDR3, the DNA is TGTGCCAGCAGTAAGAAACCCGGATACGCGACACCCTACGAGCAGTACTTC.

The chain has TRBV28 and TRBJ1-1, with unresolved D. CDR3 length: 14 amino acids. CDR1 is MDHEN, CDR2 SYDVKM, per germline. Trimming took 2 bases from V and 1 from J, leaving 8 bases between them. The CDR3 sequence: CASSLAGANTEAFF. The CDR3 DNA reads as TGTGCCAGCAGTTTAGCAGGCGCGAACACTGAAGCTTTCTTT. The full variable domain, in which reference TRBV28 and TRBJ1-1 provide the parts outside the CDR3, is DVKVTQSSRYLVKRTGEKVFLECVQDMDHENMFWYRQDPGLGLRLIYFSYDVKMKEKGDIPEGYSVSREKKERFSLILESASTNQTSMYLCASSLAGANTEAFFGQGTRLTVV.

This clone was seen at least ten times. This chain joins TRBV6-2 or TRBV6-3 and TRBJ2-1, with 9 bases lining up with TRBD2. V lost 0 bases and J lost 3; bases outside the gene matches: 6. This CDR3 is built from 17 residues. CDR1 is MNHEY, CDR2 SVGEGT, per germline. This CDR3 reads CASSYSASGVGYNEQFF. CDR3 bases: TGTGCCAGCAGTTACTCTGCTAGCGGGGTGGGCTACAATGAGCAGTTCTTC.

The sample holds one count of this clone. The chain joins TRBV2 to TRBJ2-7, with 7 bases matching TRBD1. V lost 6 bases and J lost 4; bases outside the gene matches: 3. The CDR3 spans 12 residues. Germline values: CDR1 SNHLY, CDR2 FYNNEI. Here the CDR3 DNA reads TGTGCCAGCAGGGGACAGTCGTACGAGCAGTACTTC. It specifies CASRGQSYEQYF.

The rearrangement links TRBV5-1 to TRBJ1-6, with unresolved D. Germline V CDR1 and CDR2: SGHRS, YFSETQ. The CDR3 has 14 amino acids. The V end was cut by 3 bases, the J end by 13 bases, with 17 bases between. The CDR3 nucleotides are TGCGCCAGCAGCTCAAGCGGGGAGGAAAGTCCCCTCCACTTT. This sequence encodes CASSSSGEESPLHF.

This chain connects TRBV28 to TRBJ2-2, with 12 bases identical to TRBD2. The CDR3 has 20 residues. Germline V gene sequence: CDR1 MDHEN, CDR2 SYDVKM. V lost 6 bases and J lost 7; bases outside the gene matches: 21. CDR3 region: CASSQMGFSSGRASSGELFF. As DNA, the CDR3 is TGTGCCAGCAGCCAGATGGGATTTTCTAGCGGGAGGGCCTCTAGCGGGGAGCTGTTTTTT.

The chain is built from TRBV6-1 and TRBJ1-1; D gene ambiguous. The ends were cut back, 2 bases at V and 3 bases at J, with 13 bases in the middle. The CDR3 length is 15 residues. Germline V gives CDR1 MNHNS, CDR2 SASEGT. The CDR3 loop reads CASSESFLVDTEAFF. CDR3 coding DNA: TGTGCCAGCAGTGAAAGTTTCTTGGTAGACACTGAAGCTTTCTTT.

The CDR3: CASRGGESNQPQHF. The CDR3 DNA follows: TGTGCCAGCCGGGGGGGAGAGAGCAATCAGCCCCAGCATTTT. The chain joins TRBV2 to TRBJ1-5; D perhaps matches TRBD1 (5 bases). The CDR3 runs to 14 residues. V gave up 8 bases and J gave up 1 base, with 12 bases separating them. Germline CDR1 reads SNHLY; CDR2 reads FYNNEI.

The chain couples TRBV19 to TRBJ1-5, with TRBD1 matching 9 bases. The CDR3 contains 16 residues. The germline gives CDR1 LNHDA, CDR2 SQIVND (reference sequence). Trimming at V came to 3 bases and at J to 5 bases, leaving 8 bases not matched to a gene. The CDR3 DNA sequence: TGTGCCAGTAGTATCCGGGACAGGGCAAGGGATCAGCCCCAGCATTTT. This encodes CASSIRDRARDQPQHF.

The table lists this clone with a count of one. CDR3 sequence (DNA): TGTGCCAGTAGTATTTCCCCCCCCGGGGGGGGTCAGCCCCAGCATTTT. Translation gives CASSISPPGGGQPQHF. V is TRBV19 and J is TRBJ1-5; a possible D gene is TRBD1 (5 bases). This CDR3 is 16 amino acids long. Germline CDR1 LNHDA, CDR2 SQIVND (reference sequence). V lost 3 bases, J lost 6 bases, and 18 bases lay in between.

In DNA, the CDR3 is TGTGCCAGCAGCACAGCCTCAACTAGCACAGATACGCAGTATTTT. Translation: CASSTASTSTDTQYF. The chain recombines TRBV28 with TRBJ2-3, with no clear D. The CDR3 runs 15 residues. CDR1 is MDHEN, CDR2 SYDVKM, per germline. V lost 6 bases and J 0 bases, leaving 13 bases between the germline ends. The full variable domain, its missing parts supplied by reference TRBV28 and TRBJ2-3, is DVKVTQSSRYLVKRTGEKVFLECVQDMDHENMFWYRQDPGLGLRLIYFSYDVKMKEKGDIPEGYSVSREKKERFSLILESASTNQTSMYLCASSTASTSTDTQYFGPGTRLTVL.

The chain couples TRBV19 to TRBJ2-2; perhaps TRBD1 as D (6 bases). The V end lost 9 bases, the J end lost 6 bases, and 17 bases lay between the germline ends. The CDR3 covers 14 residues. In germline, CDR1 is LNHDA, CDR2 SQIVND (reference sequence). The CDR3 loop reads CASAVRGNAGELFF. The CDR3 nucleotides are TGTGCCAGCGCAGTCAGGGGAAATGCCGGGGAGCTGTTTTTT.

The J gene is TRBJ1-1, the V gene TRBV7-8, with D perhaps TRBD1 (5 bases). Germline CDR1 reads SGHVS; CDR2 reads FQNEAQ. The V end lost 5 bases, the J end lost 4 bases, and 11 bases lay between the germline ends. The CDR3 contains 13 residues. The CDR3 loop is CASSIAGPTEAFF. For the CDR3, the DNA is TGTGCCAGCAGCATCGCAGGGCCCACTGAAGCTTTCTTT.

CDR3 amino acids: CASSQDWAGGFGNTIYF. The CDR3 nucleotides are TGTGCCAGCAGCCAAGATTGGGCAGGGGGCTTTGGAAACACCATATATTTT. The chain links TRBV3-1 (or the pseudogene TRBV3-2) to TRBJ1-3; 8 nucleotides agree with TRBD1. The CDR3 runs 17 residues. V shed 0 bases and J 3 bases; nucleotides not matched to a gene: 7. Germline V gene lookup returns CDR1 LGHDT and CDR2 YNNKEL (reference sequence).

This chain's CDR3 is CASNPARWWNQPQHF. The CDR3 region has the DNA TGTGCCAGCAACCCGGCCAGGTGGTGGAATCAGCCCCAGCATTTT. The chain carries TRBV19 and TRBJ1-5; D is uncertain. The CDR3 loop spans 15 amino acids. The V gene lost 9 bases and the J gene lost 4 bases, with 19 bases spanning the gap. Germline CDR1 and CDR2: LNHDA and SQIVND (reference sequence).

The CDR3 nucleotides are TGTGCCAGCACTTCGGACACTAACTATGGCTACACCTTC. It translates to CASTSDTNYGYTF. This chain uses TRBV28 with TRBJ1-2, with a weak D call TRBD1 (5 bases). CDR1 is MDHEN and CDR2 is SYDVKM in the germline V gene. V shed 7 bases and J shed 0 bases, with 9 bases lying between them. The CDR3 consists of 13 residues.

Comment on this clone: This sample also contains other DNA sequences that code for the same CDR3. CDR3 sequence: CASSVGLAGGTGELFF. In DNA form, the CDR3 reads TGTGCCAGCAGCGTAGGGCTAGCGGGGGGGACCGGGGAGCTGTTTTTT. This chain joins TRBV9 and TRBJ2-2; 12 nucleotides line up with TRBD2. Germline CDR1 SGDLS, CDR2 YYNGEE. The CDR3 has 16 amino acids. Trimming cost V 0 bases and J 5 bases; bases outside gene matches: 2.

This clone was seen a single time. The chain joins TRBV7-9 to TRBJ2-7; D unresolved. This CDR3 region has 11 residues. V was shortened by 10 bases and J by 6 bases, with 13 bases between the two germline ends. Germline CDR1 SEHNR, CDR2 FQNEAQ (reference sequence). In nucleotides, the CDR3 is TGTGCCACCGCCTACAGCCGCGAGCAGTACTTC. Translating gives CATAYSREQYF. Full variable domain (rest looked up from reference TRBV7-9 and TRBJ2-7): DTGVSQNPRHKITKRGQNVTFRCDPISEHNRLYWYRQTLGQGPEFLTYFQNEAQLEKSRLLSDRFSAERPKGSFSTLEIQRTEQGDSAMYLCATAYSREQYFGPGTRLTVT.

The CDR3 DNA sequence: TGTGCCAGCACGGCTCTGCCGGGAAGCGCTGAGCAGTTCTTC. Translated: CASTALPGSAEQFF. The rearrangement links TRBV4-2 to TRBJ2-1, with D maybe TRBD2 (5 bases). Germline V gene lookup returns CDR1 LGHNA and CDR2 YNFKEQ. The CDR3 length is 14 residues. V lost 7 bases and J lost 9, with 19 bases in between.